This is a list of T cell receptor beta chains from one sample in a study of T-cell reconstitution after alpha-beta-depleted transplantation in children. TCRdb analysed the PCR reads with MiXCR anew, one entry per CDR3 protein. The repertoire includes 330,000 or so distinct CDR3 sequences, 7.5% to 9% of them detected once, and approximately 9.6% sits in the top ten. The source material was peripheral blood, sampled 360 days after TCRalphabeta/CD19-depleted stem cell transplant. The receptor source for this set is a female patient under 10 years old who had a stem cell transplant for Fanconi anemia, so the T cells may come from the graft donor. The CDR3 runs from the conserved cysteine through the conserved F or W. A D gene is named only where the DNA matches it firmly. Clone size appears in some rows only: once, few, many, or a class for an expanded clone.

length	size	J	V	D	DNA	CDR3
17	NA	TRBJ2-1	TRBV20-1	NA	TGCAGTGCGCCCCTCTCGAAAGGCAGCCTAAACTACAATGAGCAGTTCTTC	CSAPLSKGSLNYNEQFF
13	NA	TRBJ2-1	TRBV18	NA	TGTGCCAGCTCACGATCCGCATACAATGAGCAGTTCTTC	CASSRSAYNEQFF
16	NA	TRBJ2-2	TRBV5-1	TRBD1	TGCGCCAGCAGCGGGCTGGGACAGGGTAACACCGGGGAGCTGTTTTTT	CASSGLGQGNTGELFF
16	few	TRBJ2-5	TRBV5-1	TRBD2	TGCGCCAGCAGCTGGCGGACTAGCGGGGCGCAAGAGACCCAGTACTTC	CASSWRTSGAQETQYF
12	few	TRBJ2-1	TRBV4-2	NA	TGTGCCAGCAGCCACAACAGGGATGAGCAGTTCTTC	CASSHNRDEQFF
14	few	TRBJ1-6	TRBV5-1	NA	TGCGCCAGCAGGACCTTGGACAGAAATTCACCCCTCCACTTT	CASRTLDRNSPLHF
15	many	TRBJ2-1	TRBV7-9	NA	TGTGCCAGCATCTCCAGCGGAGACTCCTACAATGAGCAGTTCTTC	CASISSGDSYNEQFF
11	NA	TRBJ2-1	TRBV5-1	NA	TGCGCCAGCAGCTTGGGAGCAGAGCAGTTCTTC	CASSLGAEQFF
13	many	TRBJ2-5	TRBV6-6	NA	TGTGCCAGCGCCCCCCGGGAGCAAGAGACCCAGTACTTC	CASAPREQETQYF
15	many	TRBJ1-2	TRBV28	NA	TGTGCCAGCACCCCGGGGGACTTTTTAAACTATGGCTACACCTTC	CASTPGDFLNYGYTF
18	few	TRBJ1-2	TRBV28	NA	TGTGCCAGCAGTCCTGCCTCCGGGGCCACCGCCGGACTTTATGGCTACACCTTC	CASSPASGATAGLYGYTF
15	NA	TRBJ2-1	TRBV3-1	TRBD2	TGTGCCAGCAGCCCCGGGACTAGCGGGGGGGCCTTGCAGTTCTTC	CASSPGTSGGALQFF
13	few	TRBJ1-5	TRBV6-1	NA	TGTGCCAGCAGTGACTGGGGGAATCAGCCCCAGCATTTT	CASSDWGNQPQHF
12	many	TRBJ2-1	TRBV6-2/TRBV6-3	NA	TGTGCCAGCAGTTACCCGGACAATGAGCAGTTCTTC	CASSYPDNEQFF
13	many	TRBJ1-1	TRBV6-5	NA	TGTGCCAGCAGTTACACCGTGAACACTGAAGCTTTCTTT	CASSYTVNTEAFF
15	NA	TRBJ1-2	TRBV5-1	NA	TGCGCCAGCAGCTTGGCCGGCAGGGTGGGGAATGGCTACACCTTC	CASSLAGRVGNGYTF
14	many	TRBJ1-1	TRBV28	NA	TGTGCCAGCAGTTTGGGGCGGTCGGGCCTTGAAGCTTTCTTT	CASSLGRSGLEAFF
13	many	TRBJ2-1	TRBV5-1	NA	TGCGCCAGCAGCTCTCAGGAGAGGAATGAGCAGTTCTTC	CASSSQERNEQFF
17	few	TRBJ2-3	TRBV18	NA	TGTGCCAGCTCTCCACGGGGCAGGTCATTCAGCACAGATACGCAGTATTTT	CASSPRGRSFSTDTQYF
13	many	TRBJ2-7	TRBV20-1	TRBD2	TGCAGTGCTGTTACTAGCGGAAACTACGAGCAGTACTTC	CSAVTSGNYEQYF
12	few	TRBJ2-3	TRBV20-1	NA	TGCAGTGCTTCGCGCCCCACAGATACGCAGTATTTT	CSASRPTDTQYF
14	few	TRBJ2-1	TRBV27	NA	TGTGCCAGCGGCGACGGGGGATCCTACAATGAGCAGTTCTTC	CASGDGGSYNEQFF
14	few	TRBJ2-7	TRBV6-5	TRBD1	TGTGCCAGCACCGTGACAGGGGCTTCCTACGAGCAGTACTTC	CASTVTGASYEQYF
16	many	TRBJ2-1	TRBV7-8	TRBD1	TGTGCCAGCAGCTCCCGGCCAGGGACAGGCTACAATGAGCAGTTCTTC	CASSSRPGTGYNEQFF
13	many	TRBJ1-1	TRBV12-3/TRBV12-4	NA	TGTGCCAGCAGTTCGGATCCGGGACGTTTGGCTTTCTTT	CASSSDPGRLAFF
17	NA	TRBJ2-7	TRBV7-2	TRBD2	TGTGCCAGCAGCTTTCGGACTAGCGGGGGGGTCCCCTACGAGCAGTACTTC	CASSFRTSGGVPYEQYF
17	many	TRBJ1-5	TRBV4-2	NA	TGTGCCAGCAGCCAAGATTGGGCCAGGGGTGGCGATCAGCCCCAGCATTTT	CASSQDWARGGDQPQHF
13	few	TRBJ2-4	TRBV10-2	NA	TGCGCCAGCAAAGGGGGGGACAAAAACATTCAGTACTTC	CASKGGDKNIQYF
13	many	TRBJ2-7	TRBV24-1	NA	TGTGCCACCAGTTCGGGACGGCCCTACGAGCAGTACTTC	CATSSGRPYEQYF
13	many	TRBJ2-1	TRBV6-6	TRBD2	TGTGCCAGCGGGACTAGCGGGAACAATGAGCAGTTCTTC	CASGTSGNNEQFF
16	few	TRBJ1-1	TRBV19	TRBD1	TGTGCCAGTAAGAGGACCACAGGGGGCGCGGGCACTGAAGCTTTCTTT	CASKRTTGGAGTEAFF
15	few	TRBJ2-7	TRBV6-5	TRBD1	TGTGCCAGCAGTTCGCGACAGGGGGATAGAAGCGAGCAGTACTTC	CASSSRQGDRSEQYF
13	few	TRBJ1-5	TRBV7-8	NA	TGTGCCAGCAGCTTAATTAGGGATCAGCCCCAGCATTTT	CASSLIRDQPQHF
15	NA	TRBJ2-6	TRBV18	NA	TGTGCCAGCTCAGAACGAGACTCTGGGGCCAACGTCCTGACTTTC	CASSERDSGANVLTF
10	many	TRBJ1-1	TRBV20-1	NA	TGCAGTGCTAGAGGGTTCGTAGCTTTCTTT	CSARGFVAFF
16	few	TRBJ2-5	TRBV5-6	TRBD2	TGTGCCAGCAGGGGGGCTAGCGGGCGTCACCAAGAGACCCAGTACTTC	CASRGASGRHQETQYF
16	many	TRBJ2-3	TRBV6-5	NA	TGTGCCAGCAGTTACTTTACGGGGGGCGGAACAGATACGCAGTATTTT	CASSYFTGGGTDTQYF
16	NA	TRBJ1-1	TRBV6-5	TRBD1	TGTGCCAGCAGTTATTTAGGGACAGGGACCCCCCTTGAAGCTTTCTTT	CASSYLGTGTPLEAFF
17	many	TRBJ2-1	TRBV20-1	TRBD1	TGCAGTGCAACAGATATCGGACAGGACCTACCGTGGAATGAGCAGTTCTTC	CSATDIGQDLPWNEQFF
16	NA	TRBJ2-1	TRBV11-2	TRBD2	TGTGCCAGCAGCCCATGGACTAGCGGGGCTTACAATGAGCAGTTCTTC	CASSPWTSGAYNEQFF
15	few	TRBJ1-2	TRBV18	NA	TGTGCCAGCTCACCACCCGGGACTCCCATGGCGGGCTACACCTTC	CASSPPGTPMAGYTF
12	few	TRBJ2-7	TRBV20-1	NA	TGCAGTGCTAGAGAAGCATTCTACGAGCAGTACTTC	CSAREAFYEQYF
11	many	TRBJ2-5	TRBV6-1	NA	TGTGCCAGCGAATTGGGGGGGACCCAGTACTTC	CASELGGTQYF
14	NA	TRBJ1-2	TRBV20-1	NA	TGCAGTGCTGGCAGGACAACAGTTGCCGATGGCTACACCTTC	CSAGRTTVADGYTF